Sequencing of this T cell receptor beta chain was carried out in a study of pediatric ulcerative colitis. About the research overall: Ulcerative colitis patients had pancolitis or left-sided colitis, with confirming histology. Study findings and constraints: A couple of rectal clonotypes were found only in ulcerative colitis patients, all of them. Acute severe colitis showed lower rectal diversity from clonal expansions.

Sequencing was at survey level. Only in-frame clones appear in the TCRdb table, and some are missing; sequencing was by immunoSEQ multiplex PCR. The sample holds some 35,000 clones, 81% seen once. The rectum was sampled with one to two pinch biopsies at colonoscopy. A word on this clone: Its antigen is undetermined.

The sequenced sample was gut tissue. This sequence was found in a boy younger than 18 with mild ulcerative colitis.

DNA of the CDR3: TGTGCCAGCAGCCGTGGGGATTCACCCCTCCACTTT. Translated: CASSRGDSPLHF. V usage is TRBV5-8 and J usage is TRBJ1-6; D not resolved. Trimming took off 4 bases at V and 8 bases at J, with 7 bases between the two ends. The germline V gene has CDR1 SGHTS and CDR2 YDEGEE. CDR3 length: 12 residues.